The source of this T cell receptor beta chain is a study of T cell responses to AZD1222 COVID-19 vaccine. Turning to the study itself: Pooling was applied to second doses at about 4 or about 12 weeks.

TCRdb's table, derived via immunoSEQ multiplex PCR, lists solely in-frame clones and lacks some. The sample records about 74,000 clones, 86% being singletons. The ends were cut back, 0 bases at V and 5 bases at J, with 16 bases in the middle. The CDR3 totals 16 residues. Germline V CDR1 and CDR2: LGHNA, YNFKEQ. Details on this clone: Its specificity is not known.

Study results and limitations: CD4 TCRs linked to vaccination spanned spike, dominating at 160-218 and 743-854. No day 14 peak samples; only post-peak repertoires were characterized.

The genes are TRBV4-2 and TRBJ1-2, with D hard to call. This sample comprised peripheral blood, obtained on day 0 of AZD1222 vaccination. This receptor was identified in an adult in good health. In nucleotides, the CDR3 is TGTGCCAGCAGCCAAGAAGGTGCACGGCGGAGATATGGCTACACCTTC. Translating it yields CASSQEGARRRYGYTF.